This entry lists 25 T cell receptor beta chains sequenced from one sample in a study of T cell responses to AZD1222 COVID-19 vaccine. This table comes from immunoSEQ multiplex PCR, and its TCRdb copy is limited to in-frame clones, with some not included. This table holds roughly 160,000 clones, over 75% found once. The specimen was peripheral blood, collected on day 0 of AZD1222 vaccination. The source is an adult in good health.

This chain joins TRBV7-9 and TRBJ1-2; D is perhaps TRBD1 (6 bases). From germline, CDR1 is SEHNR and CDR2 FQNEAQ (reference sequence). There are 16 residues in the CDR3. Between the trimmed V and J ends, which lost 2 bases and 0 bases, there was a span of 13 bases. The CDR3 here is CASSLYRGPPNYGYTF. The CDR3 nucleotides read TGTGCCAGCAGCTTATACCGGGGGCCACCTAACTATGGCTACACCTTC.

The rearrangement links TRBV6-5 to TRBJ1-5, with D possibly matching TRBD1 (5 bases). V lost 7 bases, J lost 0 bases, and 10 bases lay in between. There are 14 residues in the CDR3. In germline, CDR1 is MNHEY, CDR2 SVGAGI. CDR3: CASKRQNSNQPQHF. The CDR3 nucleotides are TGTGCCAGCAAACGACAGAATAGCAATCAGCCCCAGCATTTT.

J is TRBJ1-5 and V is TRBV5-6, with D unclear. V lost 2 bases and J lost 7, with 10 bases in between. The CDR3 totals 13 residues. The germline CDR1 and CDR2 sequences are SGHDT and YYEEEE. This CDR3 is CASSFRLGQPQHF. CDR3 DNA sequence: TGTGCCAGCAGCTTTCGGTTAGGGCAGCCCCAGCATTTT.

V gene TRBV5-5 combines with J gene TRBJ1-5; TRBD1 matches 7 bases. Germline lookup yields CDR1 SGHKS and CDR2 YYEKEE (reference sequence). This CDR3 contains 13 residues. V shed 2 bases and J 6 bases; nucleotides not matched to a gene: 2. CDR3 bases: TGTGCCAGCAGCTTCAGGGGGACTCAGCCCCAGCATTTT. Translating it yields CASSFRGTQPQHF.

This clone was seen once. A much larger clonotype is one base distant, so this may be a read error. The chain uses TRBV6-2 or TRBV6-3 and TRBJ2-2; D remains ambiguous. Trimming shortened V by 2 bases and J by 3 bases, and 4 bases separated the two germline ends. The CDR3 totals 13 residues. Germline-derived CDR1 and CDR2 are MNHEY and SVGEGT. The CDR3 coding sequence is TGTGCCAGCAGTTACAGGGACACCGGGGAGCTGTTTTTT. Protein: CASSYRDTGELFF.

This chain joins TRBV27 and TRBJ2-7; a possible D gene is TRBD1 (6 bases). Trimming shortened V by 7 bases and J by 2 bases, and 12 bases separated the two germline ends. This CDR3 region has 13 residues. Germline-derived CDR1 and CDR2 are MNHEY and SMNVEV (reference sequence). The CDR3 sequence is CASKAGAPYEQYF. As DNA, the CDR3 is TGTGCCAGCAAGGCAGGGGCACCCTACGAGCAGTACTTC.

This clone appeared a single time. The J gene is TRBJ2-7, the V gene TRBV4-1, with 8 bases aligning to TRBD1. The germline gives CDR1 MGHRA, CDR2 YSYEKL. V was pared by 4 bases and J by 4 bases, with 9 bases of the junction left unmatched. The CDR3 runs to 15 residues. The CDR3 spells CASSPGQGPAYEQYF. The CDR3 DNA sequence: TGCGCCAGCAGCCCCGGACAGGGTCCAGCTTACGAGCAGTACTTC.

The table lists this clone with a count of one. This chain uses TRBV4-1 with TRBJ1-2; D is undetermined. This CDR3 is built from 14 residues. The V end was cut by 2 bases, the J end by 0 bases, with 7 bases between. Per the germline V gene, CDR1 is MGHRA and CDR2 is YSYEKL. The CDR3 protein is CASSQTVTNYGYTF. CDR3 DNA sequence: TGCGCCAGCAGCCAAACGGTAACTAACTATGGCTACACCTTC.

The chain employs TRBV19 and TRBJ1-4; D not certain. Germline V gene sequence: CDR1 LNHDA, CDR2 SQIVND (reference sequence). The V end lost 5 bases, the J end lost 0 bases, and 10 bases lay between the germline ends. The CDR3 spans 15 residues. The CDR3 spells CASSPAFATNEKLFF. CDR3 bases: TGTGCCAGTAGTCCCGCGTTTGCAACTAATGAAAAACTGTTTTTT.

This chain links TRBV11-2 with TRBJ1-2, with TRBD1 identical over 8 bases. CDR1 is SGHAT, CDR2 FQNNGV, per germline. The V and J ends lost 2 bases and 9 bases, in that order; junction bases with no gene match: 11. This CDR3 is 15 amino acids long. The CDR3 nucleotides read TGTGCCAGCAGCTTACCGACAGGGGCCCTTCGAAGCTACACCTTC. Encoded protein: CASSLPTGALRSYTF.

The chain carries TRBV28 and TRBJ1-5, with TRBD1 as a possible D gene (5 bases). V dropped 2 bases and J dropped 5 bases, with 7 bases sitting between them. The CDR3 runs to 13 residues. Germline V gene sequence: CDR1 MDHEN, CDR2 SYDVKM. CDR3 DNA sequence: TGTGCCAGCAGTTTACAAGGGGATCAGCCCCAGCATTTT. Translation gives CASSLQGDQPQHF. The full variable domain, its missing parts supplied by reference TRBV28 and TRBJ1-5, is DVKVTQSSRYLVKRTGEKVFLECVQDMDHENMFWYRQDPGLGLRLIYFSYDVKMKEKGDIPEGYSVSREKKERFSLILESASTNQTSMYLCASSLQGDQPQHFGDGTRLSIL.

The V call is TRBV18, the J call TRBJ2-5; D is undetermined. V was pared by 1 base and J by 4 bases, with 7 bases between. Germline V gene sequence: CDR1 KGHSH, CDR2 LQKENI. This CDR3 spans 13 amino acids. The CDR3 coding sequence is TGTGCCAGCTCACCACTGGAGAGAGAGACCCAGTACTTC. It specifies CASSPLERETQYF.

The chain joins TRBV3-1 (or the pseudogene TRBV3-2) to TRBJ1-6; no firm D call. The germline CDR1 and CDR2 sequences are LGHDT and YNNKEL (reference sequence). The CDR3 extends over 14 amino acids. V lost 3 bases and J lost 5, with 8 bases in between. CDR3 DNA: TGTGCCAGCAGCCAGACAAACCATAATTCACCCCTCCACTTT. Translated: CASSQTNHNSPLHF.

V gene TRBV5-7 combines with J gene TRBJ2-1; D is possibly TRBD2 (5 bases). TRBV5-7 is placed among ORFs of uncertain function. The CDR3 spans 16 residues. The V gene lost 2 bases and the J gene lost 5 bases, with 17 bases spanning the gap. CDR3 sequence reads: CASSLWGAATHNEQFF. CDR3 coding DNA: TGTGCCAGCAGCTTATGGGGAGCAGCCACGCACAATGAGCAGTTCTTC.

The DNA for the CDR3 is TGCGCCAGCAGCCAAGGCCGTATCCGGGGTAGGGAAGGAAACACCATATATTTT. Amino acid sequence: CASSQGRIRGREGNTIYF. This sequence joins TRBV4-1 and TRBJ1-3; D is ambiguous. With 1 base removed from V and 4 bases from J, the gap between germline ends came to 20 bases. Germline CDR1 MGHRA, CDR2 YSYEKL. The CDR3 consists of 18 residues.

The chain employs TRBV2 and TRBJ2-3; D is perhaps TRBD2 (6 bases). Trimming cost V 6 bases and J 0 bases, with 19 bases left between them. The CDR3 covers 17 residues. Germline loops: CDR1 SNHLY, CDR2 FYNNEI. This chain's CDR3 is CASSRGRDSTSTDTQYF. CDR3 nucleotide sequence: TGTGCCAGCAGCCGTGGCCGGGACTCCACTAGCACAGATACGCAGTATTTT.

The V gene is TRBV4-3, the J gene TRBJ1-1; no firm D call. Per germline, CDR1 LGHNA and CDR2 YSLEER. Trimming stripped 0 bases from V and 1 base from J, with 12 bases between. The CDR3 is 16 residues long. CDR3 loop: CASSQDYSGKNTEAFF. In DNA, the CDR3 is TGCGCCAGCAGCCAAGATTATTCCGGGAAGAACACTGAAGCTTTCTTT.

The gene calls are TRBV7-3 and TRBJ2-5; D is tentatively TRBD1 or TRBD2 (5 bases each). Germline-derived CDR1 and CDR2 are SGHTA and FQGTGA. This CDR3 contains 16 residues. V was shortened by 3 bases and J by 1 base, with 15 bases between the two germline ends. The CDR3 DNA reads as TGTGCCAGCAGCTTGGGGACCCTAGCCGTCCAAGAGACCCAGTACTTC. It codes for CASSLGTLAVQETQYF.

The V gene is TRBV19, the J gene TRBJ2-3, with 10 nucleotides matching TRBD2. The V gene's germline CDR1 is LNHDA and CDR2 SQIVND (reference sequence). Trimming at V came to 8 bases and at J to 4 bases, leaving 9 bases not matched to a gene. This CDR3 contains 15 residues. CDR3 sequence: CASRKGTSAPDTQYF. In nucleotides, the CDR3 is TGTGCCAGTCGAAAAGGGACTAGCGCCCCAGATACGCAGTATTTT.

The genes are TRBV5-1 and TRBJ1-4; D is ambiguous. Trimming removed 4 bases from V and 0 bases from J, with 16 bases in between. CDR1 and CDR2 from the germline V gene are SGHRS and YFSETQ. The length of the CDR3 is 17 residues. The CDR3 region has the DNA TGCGCCAGCAGCAATGTAGGGAGACCTGCAACTAATGAAAAACTGTTTTTT. Translation: CASSNVGRPATNEKLFF.

V is TRBV11-2 and J is TRBJ1-1, with D hard to call. Germline CDR1 and CDR2: SGHAT and FQNNGV. The CDR3 runs 14 residues. Trimming removed 5 bases from V and 4 bases from J, with 14 bases in between. DNA for the CDR3: TGTGCCAGCAGCCCCGGTCGGATGGGCACTGAAGCTTTCTTT. It codes for CASSPGRMGTEAFF.

This chain uses TRBV30 with TRBJ1-5; D not certain. Per germline, CDR1 GTSNPN and CDR2 SVGIG (reference sequence). This CDR3 is built from 14 residues. The V and J ends lost 0 bases and 7 bases respectively, with 13 bases between them. CDR3 sequence (DNA): TGTGCCTGGAGTGTACCTGGGTATGACCAGCCCCAGCATTTT. It yields the protein CAWSVPGYDQPQHF.

This chain links TRBV6-5 with TRBJ1-2, with D possibly being TRBD1 (5 bases). Per germline, CDR1 MNHEY and CDR2 SVGAGI. CDR3 size: 11 residues. Trimming left V 6 bases short and J 8 bases short, with 10 bases between. The CDR3 nucleotides are TGTGCCAGCAGCAGGGATGGAGGCTACACCTTC. Residues: CASSRDGGYTF.

The sample holds a few counts of this clone. The chain couples TRBV7-9 to TRBJ2-1; D gene unclear. V lost 4 bases, J lost 1 base, and 17 bases lay in between. This CDR3 is built from 17 residues. CDR1 and CDR2 from the germline V gene are SEHNR and FQNEAQ (reference sequence). The CDR3 reads CASSSATVVTSYNEQFF. DNA for the CDR3: TGTGCCAGCAGCTCGGCCACGGTAGTGACATCCTACAATGAGCAGTTCTTC.

The chain links TRBV7-3 to TRBJ1-1; 7 nucleotides line up with TRBD1. CDR1 is SGHTA and CDR2 is FQGTGA in the germline V gene. V dropped 4 bases and J dropped 7; count of bases not matched to a gene: 3. This CDR3 spans 12 amino acids. As DNA, the CDR3 is TGTGCCAGCAGCTCCCGGGACAGTGAAGCTTTCTTT. Its protein is CASSSRDSEAFF.